Listed below are T cell receptor beta chains from one sample, sequenced in a study of cytomegalovirus exposure and HLA in healthy donors. Repertoires were generated with immunoSEQ multiplex PCR, while TCRdb's copy carries only in-frame clones and drops some. The data show over 65,000 clones, and the top ten clones hold approximately 4.6%. Material: PBMCs. The receptor source for this set is a man aged 30 to 39 in good health and CMV-seronegative. Each CDR3 is given with its conserved first and last residue. Each record gives: V gene, D gene, J gene, CDR3 DNA, CDR3 protein. A D gene is named only where the DNA matches it firmly.

>TRBV4-1|TRBD2|TRBJ2-3
TGCGCCAGCAGCCCCCGGGGTCTAGCGGGAGGGCGGGGAGATACGCAGTATTTT
CASSPRGLAGGRGDTQYF
>TRBV4-2|NA|TRBJ1-5
TGTGCCAGCAGCCAAGTCGGTATAAATCCGTATCAGCCCCAGCATTTT
CASSQVGINPYQPQHF
>TRBV29-1|TRBD1|TRBJ1-1
TGCAGCGTTGAGGACAGGGCGAGGACTGAAGCTTTCTTT
CSVEDRARTEAFF
>TRBV5-1|TRBD1|TRBJ1-2
TGCGCCAGCAGCGCCGGGACAGACGCTCACGGGGGCTACACCTTC
CASSAGTDAHGGYTF
>TRBV7-3|NA|TRBJ2-3
TGTGCCAGCAGCCTCCAAGGGGCAGATACGCAGTATTTT
CASSLQGADTQYF
>TRBV19|NA|TRBJ2-2
TGTGCCAGTAGTATATATCGCAGGCTAGGGGAGCTGTTTTTT
CASSIYRRLGELFF
>TRBV5-4|NA|TRBJ1-3
TGTGCCAGCAGCCCGGCGGGTTTAGGAAACACCATATATTTT
CASSPAGLGNTIYF
>TRBV7-9|TRBD1|TRBJ1-3
TGTGCCAGCAGTCCAGTCCGGGACAGTCGCACCATATATTTT
CASSPVRDSRTIYF
>TRBV15|NA|TRBJ1-2
TGTGCCACCAGCAGAGATGGGGCCGCACCGCTGACTGGCTACACCTTC
CATSRDGAAPLTGYTF
>TRBV7-9|TRBD2|TRBJ2-7
TGTGCCAGCAGCTTAGTAGCGGGCCTCTACGAGCAGTACTTC
CASSLVAGLYEQYF
>TRBV7-3|NA|TRBJ2-7
TGTGCCAGCAGCTTACAGGGAGGCGAGCAGTACTTC
CASSLQGGEQYF
>TRBV5-4|NA|TRBJ1-1
TGTGCCAGCAGCTTGTTCGGAGGGAGGGGAGGGAACACTGAAGCTTTCTTT
CASSLFGGRGGNTEAFF
>TRBV9|NA|TRBJ1-2
TGTGCCAGCAGCGGGCCCCTGGGGGCCCAAGCTAACTATGGCTACACCTTC
CASSGPLGAQANYGYTF
>TRBV7-9|NA|TRBJ1-1
TGTGCCAGCAGCTTGGACGGCGGAGGAGAGACTGAAGCTTTCTTT
CASSLDGGGETEAFF
>TRBV9|TRBD2|TRBJ2-1
TGTGCCAGCAGCACCCTAGCGGGAGGGCCGGGGAATGAGCAGTTCTTC
CASSTLAGGPGNEQFF
>TRBV4-2|NA|TRBJ1-1
TGTGCCAGCAGCCAAGTGGCCATGAACACTGAAGCTTTCTTT
CASSQVAMNTEAFF
>TRBV27|NA|TRBJ1-2
TGTGCCAGCAGTTTAGTCGAGAGAGGCTACACCTTC
CASSLVERGYTF
>TRBV4-3|TRBD2|TRBJ2-7
TGCGCCAGCAGCCAAGAAGTGGTTGGACTAGCCCTCTACGAGCAGTACTTC
CASSQEVVGLALYEQYF
>TRBV5-1|TRBD1|TRBJ2-7
TGCGCCAGCAGCTGGAAACCGGGACAGAACCCCTACGAGCAGTACTTC
CASSWKPGQNPYEQYF
>TRBV5-1|NA|TRBJ1-1
TGCGCCAGCAGCTTGGCCTACGGGAGAGAAGCTTTCTTT
CASSLAYGREAFF
>TRBV18|TRBD1|TRBJ1-2
TGTGCCAGCTCACGGGACAGGGCCGACTATGGCTACACCTTC
CASSRDRADYGYTF
>TRBV9|NA|TRBJ2-1
TGTGCCAGCAGCGTACACAGGAGGGACAATGAGCAGTTCTTC
CASSVHRRDNEQFF
>TRBV6-5|NA|TRBJ2-1
TGTGCCAGCAGTCCCCACTACAATGAGCAGTTCTTC
CASSPHYNEQFF
>TRBV5-4|TRBD2|TRBJ2-1
TGTGCCAGCAGCTCTCTAAGCGGGAGGGGGTACAATGAGCAGTTCTTC
CASSSLSGRGYNEQFF
>TRBV18|TRBD1|TRBJ2-6
TGTGCCAGCTCACCGACAGGGTCTGGGGCCAACGTCCTGACTTTC
CASSPTGSGANVLTF